This T cell receptor (beta chain) comes out of a study of cytomegalovirus exposure and HLA in healthy donors (dated by TCRdb to the late 2010s). With regard to the full study: A later analysis indicated that the 120 or so validation repertoires were generated on the platform also employed for the 700 or so repertoires of the first cohort. The aim of the study was to test whether cataloging public T cell receptors could identify signatures of past pathogen exposure. In addition to the first cohort of around 670 subjects, a separate validation cohort of 130 or so different subjects was used. High-throughput TCR immunosequencing, statistical association of individual TCRs with disease status, and machine learning were combined to predict cytomegalovirus infection status. What the authors observed across the whole study: It was suggested by the authors that the approach could potentially be generalized to other disease states and immunological phenotypes. Of the cluster scores, around 95% were above 0 in a later analysis, which found that TCRs clustered in the first cohort also tended to co-occur in the roughly 130 validation repertoires. A later analysis lacked HLA typing for the validation cohort, so it scored co-occurrence in that cohort across all 110 or so repertoires. The classifier was reported to diagnose cytomegalovirus status with high specificity and sensitivity in both the original and validation cohorts. Most TCR sequences were observed very rarely across donors, whereas some public TCRs were present in many individuals. A total of roughly 160 TCR beta chains were listed by the study as associated with cytomegalovirus. A few of the identified cytomegalovirus-associated TCR beta chains were confirmed in vitro to be specific for cytomegalovirus antigens.

The library was prepared using the immunoSEQ multiplex PCR assay. On the authors' methods: A statistical classification framework was built for diagnosing cytomegalovirus status from the catalog of TCR beta chain sequences. Not all clones reach the TCRdb copy of this immuneACCESS table, which keeps in-frame sequences only. Checked studies attribute under half of the gap to unresolved V genes and leave the rest unexplained. V and J calls and clone size are those listed in that table; D and trimming were worked out from the DNA. The sample profile shows hundreds of thousands of clones; approximately 86% of them were found once. The ten largest make up around 1.3% of the sample. A note on this clone: Its antigen remains undetermined. The sample holds no much larger clone one base away, and base qualities are not on file.

CDR1 MDHEN and CDR2 SYDVKM were looked up in the germline V gene. V ends up 3 bases short and J 0 bases short, with an unmatched junction base count of 2. The CDR3 runs 14 residues from the cysteine to the phenylalanine. The retained sequence is limited to the CDR3, 42 bases, with the frame set at the first base. The donors were included in the validation cohort of 120 subjects, a group kept apart from the approximately 690-subject first cohort. The clonotype comes from a woman under 40 in good health and CMV-seropositive. Rearrangement joined TRBV28 to TRBJ2-7, with TRBD1 identical over 7 junction bases. The sequencing input was PBMCs. The base sequence is TGTGCCAGCAGTTTTCAGGGGGTCTCCTACGAGCAGTACTTC. Protein translation: CASSFQGVSYEQYF.